This T cell receptor (beta chain) was captured in a study of naive and memory T cell subsets. Whole-study results and caveats: No ground truth validated the naive and memory repertoire findings.

Details on this clonotype: Its cognate antigen is unknown.

The beta constant-region primer was an equimolar mix of two oligonucleotides covering TRBC1 and TRBC2. TCRdb reanalysed the UMI-ligation and nested PCR reads using MiXCR and keeps one entry per CDR3 protein. Of about 85,000 distinct CDR3 sequences listed, around 13% are singletons. Germline trimming cut 6 bases from V and 7 bases from J; bases unmatched to any gene: 9. The CDR3 has 15 amino acids. Germline CDR1 reads MNHEY; CDR2 reads SVGEGT. Sequenced input: central memory CD4+ T cells from blood. The chain has TRBV6-2 or TRBV6-3 and TRBJ1-6; 7 bases are a match to TRBD1. This sequence was found in a human donor in good health. The chain's CDR3 is CASRGNDRANSPLHF. The DNA for the CDR3 is TGTGCCAGCAGGGGAAACGACAGGGCGAATTCACCCCTCCACTTT.